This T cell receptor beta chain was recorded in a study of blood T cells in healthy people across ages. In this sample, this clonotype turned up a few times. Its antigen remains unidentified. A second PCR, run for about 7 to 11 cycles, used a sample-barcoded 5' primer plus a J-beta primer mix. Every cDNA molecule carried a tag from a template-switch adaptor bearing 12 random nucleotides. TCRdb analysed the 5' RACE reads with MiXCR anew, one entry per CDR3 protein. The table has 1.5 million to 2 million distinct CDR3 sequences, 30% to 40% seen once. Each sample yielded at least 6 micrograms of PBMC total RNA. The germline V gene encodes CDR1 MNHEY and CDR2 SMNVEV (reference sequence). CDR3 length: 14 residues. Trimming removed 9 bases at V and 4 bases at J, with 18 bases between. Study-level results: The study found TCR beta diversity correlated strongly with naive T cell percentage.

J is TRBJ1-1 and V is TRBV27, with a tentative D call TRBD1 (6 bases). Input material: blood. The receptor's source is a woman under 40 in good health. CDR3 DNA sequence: TGTGCCAGTCTTTTGGGGGGGGCGGGCACTGAAGCTTTCTTT. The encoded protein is CASLLGGAGTEAFF.